This note documents a single T cell receptor (beta chain) sequence. Its cognate antigen is unknown. A read error is possible here, since a much larger clone lies one base away. This sample stems from a study of CD8 T cells in ankylosing spondylitis. The length of the CDR3 is 16 residues. Germline V lookup: CDR1 SEHNR, CDR2 FQNEAQ (reference sequence). General study findings and limits: The authors reported significant enrichment of disease-linked clones in matched ankylosing spondylitis synovial fluid. About 8 highly homologous variants made up a TCR beta motif, and this motif appeared characteristic of ankylosing spondylitis blood. Some motif variants had been reported before (in reactive arthritis synovial fluid and blood).

The TCR beta libraries were generated through quantitative 5'-RACE incorporating molecular barcodes. One entry per CDR3 protein, called by TCRdb with MiXCR from the 5' RACE reads. The sample consists of over 200,000 distinct CDR3 sequences, 10% of them appearing once. V usage is TRBV7-9 and J usage is TRBJ2-5; perhaps TRBD1 as D (5 bases). The specimen sequenced was blood, either unsorted or a sorted T cell fraction (not recorded which). This TCR was sampled from a male donor with ankylosing spondylitis or in good health (not recorded which). CDR3 loop: CASSSDRSDAQETQHF. The DNA for the CDR3 is TGTGCCAGCAGCTCAGACAGATCGGACGCCCAAGAGACCCAGCACTTC.